A selection of T cell receptor beta chains follows, all from one sample in a study of response to subunit inactivated influenza vaccine. TCRdb reprocessed the RT-PCR reads via MiXCR and lists one record per CDR3 protein. The top ten hold approximately 10% of the sample, which has around 530,000 distinct CDR3 sequences, about 10% seen once. The sequencing here drew on PBMCs from blood, taken on the day of vaccination. All receptors come from a man aged 50-60 years who received an inactivated influenza vaccine. The CDR3 runs from the conserved cysteine through the conserved F or W. Each record gives: J gene, CDR3 length, D gene, V gene, clone size, CDR3 protein, CDR3 DNA. D genes are given only for firm matches. The listing skips clone size in some rows; elsewhere it reads once, few, many or a size class.

J: TRBJ2-5
length: 13
D: TRBD1
V: TRBV7-2
size: few
CDR3: CASTQGARETQYF
DNA: TGTGCCAGCACCCAGGGGGCAAGAGAGACCCAGTACTTC

J: TRBJ2-5
length: 14
D: -
V: TRBV2
size: -
CDR3: CASKELPGQETQYF
DNA: TGTGCCAGCAAGGAGCTTCCGGGACAAGAGACCCAGTACTTC

J: TRBJ1-4
length: 14
D: -
V: TRBV12-3/TRBV12-4
size: few
CDR3: CASGNTATNEKLFF
DNA: TGTGCCAGCGGGAACACCGCTACTAATGAAAAACTGTTTTTT

J: TRBJ2-5
length: 14
D: -
V: TRBV5-1
size: -
CDR3: CATSNSGPGETQYF
DNA: TGCGCCACCTCCAATAGTGGGCCTGGGGAGACCCAGTACTTC

J: TRBJ2-3
length: 15
D: TRBD2
V: TRBV4-3
size: -
CDR3: CASTLVAGAGDTQYF
DNA: TGCGCCAGCACCCTGGTAGCGGGGGCGGGGGATACGCAGTATTTT

J: TRBJ1-2
length: 14
D: -
V: TRBV24-1
size: -
CDR3: CATSPGRLGYGYTF
DNA: TGTGCCACTTCGCCAGGCCGGCTGGGCTATGGCTACACCTTC

J: TRBJ2-7
length: 13
D: -
V: TRBV4-3
size: few
CDR3: CASSQDNRYEQYF
DNA: TGCGCCAGCAGCCAGGACAATCGATACGAGCAGTACTTC

J: TRBJ2-1
length: 14
D: -
V: TRBV18
size: -
CDR3: CASSPLDPRHEQFF
DNA: TGTGCCAGCTCACCACTCGACCCCCGGCATGAGCAGTTCTTC

J: TRBJ2-7
length: 13
D: -
V: TRBV29-1
size: -
CDR3: CSVGNRGGYEQYF
DNA: TGCAGCGTTGGTAACAGGGGAGGGTACGAGCAGTACTTC

J: TRBJ2-4
length: 15
D: -
V: TRBV14
size: -
CDR3: CASSQTGEAKNIQYF
DNA: TGTGCCAGCAGCCAGACGGGAGAAGCCAAAAACATTCAGTACTTC

J: TRBJ1-6
length: 15
D: -
V: TRBV5-6
size: -
CDR3: CASSPGAGRNSPLHF
DNA: TGTGCCAGCAGCCCCGGGGCCGGGAGGAATTCACCCCTCCACTTT

J: TRBJ2-7
length: 14
D: TRBD2
V: TRBV29-1
size: few
CDR3: CSVGVTSGPYEQYF
DNA: TGCAGCGTCGGTGTTACTAGCGGCCCCTACGAGCAGTACTTC

J: TRBJ2-1
length: 15
D: TRBD2
V: TRBV9
size: few
CDR3: CASSVSGGAINEQFF
DNA: TGTGCCAGCAGCGTTAGCGGGGGGGCCATCAATGAGCAGTTCTTC

J: TRBJ2-1
length: 14
D: -
V: TRBV13
size: -
CDR3: CASSDRGGDNEQFF
DNA: TGTGCCAGCAGCGACAGAGGAGGGGACAATGAGCAGTTCTTC

J: TRBJ2-7
length: 14
D: -
V: TRBV10-3
size: -
CDR3: CAISESGQRYEQYF
DNA: TGTGCCATCAGTGAGAGCGGACAGAGATACGAGCAGTACTTC

J: TRBJ1-6
length: 14
D: TRBD1
V: TRBV5-1
size: many
CDR3: CASSWTGRNSPLHF
DNA: TGCGCCAGCAGCTGGACAGGGAGAAATTCACCCCTCCACTTT

J: TRBJ2-1
length: 15
D: -
V: TRBV5-1
size: few
CDR3: CASSLPKSTYNEQFF
DNA: TGCGCCAGCAGCTTGCCCAAATCAACCTACAATGAGCAGTTCTTC

J: TRBJ2-4
length: 13
D: -
V: TRBV15
size: many
CDR3: CATGGYAKNIQYF
DNA: TGTGCCACCGGGGGGTATGCCAAAAACATTCAGTACTTC

J: TRBJ1-4
length: 13
D: TRBD1
V: TRBV6-1
size: few
CDR3: CASSPFRGEKLFF
DNA: TGTGCCAGCAGCCCGTTCAGGGGGGAAAAACTGTTTTTT

J: TRBJ2-1
length: 15
D: TRBD1
V: TRBV3-1
size: few
CDR3: CASSSTGQLSDEQFF
DNA: TGTGCCAGCAGCTCTACGGGACAGCTTTCTGATGAGCAGTTCTTC

J: TRBJ2-5
length: 14
D: TRBD1
V: TRBV7-8
size: few
CDR3: CASSLDRGAKTQYF
DNA: TGTGCCAGCAGCCTAGACAGGGGGGCGAAGACCCAGTACTTC

J: TRBJ2-5
length: 15
D: TRBD1
V: TRBV6-2/TRBV6-3
size: -
CDR3: CASSPPDRGWETQYF
DNA: TGTGCCAGCAGCCCACCGGACAGGGGTTGGGAGACCCAGTACTTC

J: TRBJ1-4
length: 13
D: -
V: TRBV6-6
size: many
CDR3: CASSQQGGRLLFF
DNA: TGTGCCAGCAGCCAACAAGGAGGGAGGTTACTGTTTTTT

J: TRBJ2-1
length: 14
D: TRBD2
V: TRBV28
size: few
CDR3: CASLPGLAYNEQFF
DNA: TGTGCCAGTTTACCGGGACTAGCATACAATGAGCAGTTCTTC

J: TRBJ2-5
length: 14
D: -
V: TRBV11-2
size: many
CDR3: CASSFRAKEETQYF
DNA: TGTGCCAGCAGCTTTCGGGCCAAAGAAGAGACCCAGTACTTC

J: TRBJ2-7
length: 13
D: TRBD1
V: TRBV29-1
size: few
CDR3: CSVGDRDSYEQYF
DNA: TGCAGCGTTGGGGACAGAGACTCCTACGAGCAGTACTTC

J: TRBJ2-7
length: 13
D: -
V: TRBV12-3/TRBV12-4
size: many
CDR3: CASSFKAFYEQYF
DNA: TGTGCCAGCAGTTTTAAGGCCTTCTACGAGCAGTACTTC

J: TRBJ2-5
length: 16
D: -
V: TRBV10-3
size: -
CDR3: CAISNRPGRLGETQYF
DNA: TGTGCCATCAGTAACCGCCCGGGCCGACTCGGAGAGACCCAGTACTTC

J: TRBJ1-6
length: 17
D: -
V: TRBV5-1
size: few
CDR3: CASSPSQIESYNSPLHF
DNA: TGCGCCAGCAGCCCCTCTCAGATTGAGAGTTATAATTCACCCCTCCACTTT

J: TRBJ1-1
length: 14
D: -
V: TRBV10-3
size: -
CDR3: CAISDPPGNTEAFF
DNA: TGTGCCATCAGTGACCCCCCGGGGAACACTGAAGCTTTCTTT

J: TRBJ2-7
length: 13
D: -
V: TRBV5-1
size: -
CDR3: CASSLAARNEQYF
DNA: TGCGCCAGCAGCTTGGCTGCGAGGAACGAGCAGTACTTC

J: TRBJ2-1
length: 18
D: TRBD2
V: TRBV11-1
size: once
CDR3: CASSLKRVAGVSYNEQFF
DNA: TGTGCCAGCAGCTTAAAGAGGGTAGCGGGGGTTTCCTACAATGAGCAGTTCTTC

J: TRBJ2-2
length: 14
D: -
V: TRBV29-1
size: few
CDR3: CSVTRQRGTGELFF
DNA: TGCAGCGTGACCCGCCAACGCGGCACCGGGGAGCTGTTTTTT